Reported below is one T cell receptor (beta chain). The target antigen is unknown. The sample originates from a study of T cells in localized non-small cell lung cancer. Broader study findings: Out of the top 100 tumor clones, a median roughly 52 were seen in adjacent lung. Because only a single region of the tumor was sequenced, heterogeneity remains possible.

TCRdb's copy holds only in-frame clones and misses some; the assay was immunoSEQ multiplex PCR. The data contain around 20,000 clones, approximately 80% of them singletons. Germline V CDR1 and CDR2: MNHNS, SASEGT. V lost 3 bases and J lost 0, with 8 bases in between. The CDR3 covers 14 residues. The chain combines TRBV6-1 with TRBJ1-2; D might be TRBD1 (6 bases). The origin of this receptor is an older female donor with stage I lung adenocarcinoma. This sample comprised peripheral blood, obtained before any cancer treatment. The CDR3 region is CASSDDRPNYGYTF. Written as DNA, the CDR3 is TGTGCCAGCAGTGACGACAGGCCTAACTATGGCTACACCTTC.